This TCR beta chain was found in a study of blood T cell repertoires in COVID-19 (dated by TCRdb to between 2020 and 2021). Background on the whole study: Samples from collaborators originated in the United States, Italy and Spain and spanned both the acute and convalescent phases of COVID-19. HLA class I and class II types, where available, came from metadata supplied by the sample provider rather than from assay-based typing. The samples were drawn from two sources: the first 160 participants of the ongoing ImmuneRACE study, and 950 to 1,500 subjects contributed by 6 global collaborators. The prospective study material was composed of cDNA or gDNA derived from T cells, B-cell-depleted T cells, or PBMCs. The repertoires were released in a freely available public database meant as a resource for research on the immune response to SARS-CoV-2. The sample metadata nearly always contained a de-identified subject ID, COVID-19 status, age in years and sex. Deeply sampled blood TCRbeta repertoires from subjects exposed to, actively infected with, or recovered from COVID-19 were included in the dataset. Study-wide findings and limitations: The amount of clinical and demographic metadata varied by source and participant and was provided uncurated.

Collaborating institutions collected whole blood in K2EDTA tubes following their own protocols. Collaborator samples were shipped for TCRbeta analysis as frozen whole blood, isolated PBMCs, or DNA extracted from either sample type. TCRbeta CDR3 regions were amplified from genomic DNA using the immunoSEQ Assay, a bias-controlled multiplex PCR. As for the original processing: Nucleated cell counts per sample were estimated from amplification of reference gene primers within the assay. Sequence reads were collapsed and filtered to measure the absolute abundance of every unique TCRbeta CDR3 rearrangement. For each sample, productive Simpson clonality was calculated by taking the square root of Simpson's diversity index across productive rearrangements. TCRdb re-hosts the immuneACCESS table, in-frame sequences only. Its copies lack some clones; in the studies checked, an unresolved V gene accounts for under half of them, and the cause for the rest is not known. That table is the source of V, J and clone size, and D and trimming were worked out from the DNA. This sample comprises 140,000 or so clones, roughly 89% of them detected only once. The top ten hold approximately 0.95% of the sample.

The table lists this clone with a few counts. Its antigen remains unidentified. No per-base quality is available; no much larger clone lies one base away. The sample consisted of peripheral blood. The TCR was taken from a woman aged 45 to 65 with acute or convalescent COVID-19.

Here the CDR3 is given as CASSLPTSRGSPSYEQYF. The bases are TGTGCCAGCAGTCTTCCCACCTCCAGGGGGTCTCCCTCCTACGAGCAGTACTTC. The V and J genes are TRBV28 and TRBJ2-7, with 7 bases aligning to TRBD1. For CDR1 and CDR2, the germline V gene lists MDHEN and SYDVKM. Including cysteine and phenylalanine, the CDR3 has 18 amino acids. Here the CDR3 DNA is all that survives: 54 bases in frame from base 1. V ends up 5 bases short and J 0 bases short, with an unmatched junction base count of 16. The full variable domain, completed from the reference TRBV28 and TRBJ2-7 proteins outside the CDR3, reads DVKVTQSSRYLVKRTGEKVFLECVQDMDHENMFWYRQDPGLGLRLIYFSYDVKMKEKGDIPEGYSVSREKKERFSLILESASTNQTSMYLCASSLPTSRGSPSYEQYFGPGTRLTVT.